The TCR beta chain under discussion was sequenced for a study of blood T cell repertoires in COVID-19. The protocol was immunoSEQ multiplex PCR, while the TCRdb copy is restricted to in-frame clones and leaves out a portion. The profile shows 180,000 or so clones, about 86% of them singletons. The CDR3 has 12 residues. The V gene lost 4 bases and the J gene lost 7 bases, with 8 bases spanning the gap. The germline gives CDR1 MDHEN, CDR2 SYDVKM. The sequenced sample consisted of PBMCs or T cells enriched from blood (not recorded which). V usage is TRBV28 and J usage is TRBJ2-1; the D gene is possibly TRBD1 (6 bases). This TCR was sampled from a woman between 45 and 65 years old in a cohort exposed to, infected with or recovered from COVID-19 (not recorded which). In DNA form, the CDR3 reads TGTGCCAGCAGTTCACAGGGAAATGAGCAGTTCTTC. Translated, it gives CASSSQGNEQFF.